This TCR beta chain stems from a study of Graves' ophthalmopathy and Graves' hyperthyroidism. The study's findings and limits: Thyroid clonotypes that were expanded above 0.001 frequency mostly also appeared in blood.

The hyperthyroidism patients, aged 18 to 65, had been newly diagnosed, with under 2 months' duration. Amplified TCR beta CDR3 regions were obtained using RNA transcripts as template. The workflow started with a first-round RT-PCR run with HTBI primers and then moved on to a second-round multiplex PCR. One entry per CDR3 protein, called by TCRdb with MiXCR from the multiplex PCR reads. The table includes about 500,000 distinct CDR3 sequences, about 35% detected once. Germline CDR1 and CDR2: ENHRY and SYGVKD. The CDR3 runs 14 residues. As regards this clonotype: What it binds is unknown. A much larger clone sits a single nucleotide away, making a read error possible.

The chain joins TRBV10-3 to TRBJ1-1; D is ambiguous. The sequenced sample consisted of peripheral blood or thyroid tissue (not recorded which). This TCR derives from an adult man with Graves' hyperthyroidism. The CDR3 is CASSFGLSNTEAFF. CDR3 nucleotides: TGTGCCAGCAGTTTTGGCCTTTCGAACACTGAAGCTTTCTTT.